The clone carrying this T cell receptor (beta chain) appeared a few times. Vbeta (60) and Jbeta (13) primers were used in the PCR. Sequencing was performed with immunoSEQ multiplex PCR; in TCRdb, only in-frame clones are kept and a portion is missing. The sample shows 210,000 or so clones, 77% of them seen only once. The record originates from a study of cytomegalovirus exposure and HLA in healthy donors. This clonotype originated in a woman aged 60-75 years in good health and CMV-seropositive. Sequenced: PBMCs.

CDR3 loop: CASSTGGGTAYYEQYF. The CDR3, as DNA: TGTGCCAGCAGCACCGGGGGTGGGACCGCCTACTACGAGCAGTACTTC. The rearrangement joins TRBV7-2 to TRBJ2-7, with D possibly being TRBD2 (6 bases). Deletions cut 5 bases from V and 3 bases from J, with 20 bases between. Germline V gives CDR1 SGHTA, CDR2 FQGNSA. The CDR3 loop spans 16 amino acids.